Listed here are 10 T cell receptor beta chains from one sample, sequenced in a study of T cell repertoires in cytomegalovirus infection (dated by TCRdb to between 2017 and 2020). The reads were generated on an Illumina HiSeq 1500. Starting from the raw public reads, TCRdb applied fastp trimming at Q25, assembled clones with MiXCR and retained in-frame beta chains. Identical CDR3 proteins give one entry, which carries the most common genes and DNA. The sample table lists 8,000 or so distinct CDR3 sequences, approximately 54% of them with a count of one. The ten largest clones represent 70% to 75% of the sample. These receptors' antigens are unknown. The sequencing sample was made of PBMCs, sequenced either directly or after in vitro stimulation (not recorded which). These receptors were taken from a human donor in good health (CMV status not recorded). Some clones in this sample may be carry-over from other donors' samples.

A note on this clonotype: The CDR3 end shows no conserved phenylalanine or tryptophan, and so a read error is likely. CDR3 in amino acids: CASSNGTGGLETQYL. The CDR3 bases are TGTGCCAGTAGCAACGGGACAGGGGGCCTGGAGACCCAGTACTTA. The chain carries TRBV19 and TRBJ2-5; 12 bases agree with TRBD1. CDR1 and CDR2 from the germline V gene are LNHDA and SQIVND (reference sequence). The CDR3 length is 15 residues. The J segment lost 5 bases and the V segment lost 6 bases, leaving 7 bases of the junction unmatched.

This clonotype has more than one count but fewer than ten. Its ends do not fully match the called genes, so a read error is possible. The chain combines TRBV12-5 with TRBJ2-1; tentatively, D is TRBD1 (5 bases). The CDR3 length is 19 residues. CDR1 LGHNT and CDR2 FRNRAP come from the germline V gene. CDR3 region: CASSLVSVIGAVPYNDQFF. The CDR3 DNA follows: TGTGCTAGCAGTTTGGTATCGGTAATAGGGGCCGTCCCCTACAATGATCAGTTCTTC.

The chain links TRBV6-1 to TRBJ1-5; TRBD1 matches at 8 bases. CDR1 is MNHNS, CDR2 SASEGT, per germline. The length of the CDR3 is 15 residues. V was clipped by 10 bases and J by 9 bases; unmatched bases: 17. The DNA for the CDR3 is TGTGCCAAGTGGCTCCGACAGGGGACCAAGCCGCCCCAGCATTTT. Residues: CAKWLRQGTKPPQHF.

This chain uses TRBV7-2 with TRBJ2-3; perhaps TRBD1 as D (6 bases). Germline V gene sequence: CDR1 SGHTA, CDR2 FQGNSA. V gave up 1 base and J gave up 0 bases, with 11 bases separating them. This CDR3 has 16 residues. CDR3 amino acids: CASSLVETGSTDTQYF. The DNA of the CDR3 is TGTGCCAGCAGCTTAGTAGAGACAGGTAGCACAGATACGCAGTATTTT.

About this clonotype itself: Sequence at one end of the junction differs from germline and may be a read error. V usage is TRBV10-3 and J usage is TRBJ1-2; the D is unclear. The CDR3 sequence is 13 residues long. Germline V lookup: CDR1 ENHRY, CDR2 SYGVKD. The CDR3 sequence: CALSEKVKNGYTF. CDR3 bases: TGTGCCCTCAGTGAAAAGGTTAAGAATGGCTACACCTTC.

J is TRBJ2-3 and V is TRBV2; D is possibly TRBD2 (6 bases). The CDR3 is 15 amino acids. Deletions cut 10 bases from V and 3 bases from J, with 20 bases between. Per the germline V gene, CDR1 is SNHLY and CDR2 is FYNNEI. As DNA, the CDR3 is TGTGCCACCCCCCCGGAGGGGTTGGAGACAGATACGCAGTATTTT. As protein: CATPPEGLETDTQYF.

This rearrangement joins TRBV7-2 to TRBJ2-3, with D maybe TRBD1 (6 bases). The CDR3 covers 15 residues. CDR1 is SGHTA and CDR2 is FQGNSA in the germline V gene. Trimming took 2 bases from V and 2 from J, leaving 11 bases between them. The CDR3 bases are TGTGCCAGCAGCTTAAGGGCAGGGGACACAGATACGCAGTATTTT. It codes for CASSLRAGDTDTQYF.

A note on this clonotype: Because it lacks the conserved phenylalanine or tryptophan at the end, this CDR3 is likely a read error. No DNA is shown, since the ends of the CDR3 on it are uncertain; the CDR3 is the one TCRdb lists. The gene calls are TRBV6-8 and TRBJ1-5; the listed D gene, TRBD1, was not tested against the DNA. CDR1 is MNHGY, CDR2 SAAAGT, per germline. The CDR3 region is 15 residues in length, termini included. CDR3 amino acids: CATGLRQGTNQPPHG.

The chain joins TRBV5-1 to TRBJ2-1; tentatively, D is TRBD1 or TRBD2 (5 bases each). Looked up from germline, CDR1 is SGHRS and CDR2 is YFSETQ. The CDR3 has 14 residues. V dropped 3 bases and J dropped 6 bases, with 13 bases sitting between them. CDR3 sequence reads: CASSSGPRSNEQFF. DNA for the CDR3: TGCGCCAGCAGCTCGGGACCTAGGAGCAATGAGCAGTTCTTC.

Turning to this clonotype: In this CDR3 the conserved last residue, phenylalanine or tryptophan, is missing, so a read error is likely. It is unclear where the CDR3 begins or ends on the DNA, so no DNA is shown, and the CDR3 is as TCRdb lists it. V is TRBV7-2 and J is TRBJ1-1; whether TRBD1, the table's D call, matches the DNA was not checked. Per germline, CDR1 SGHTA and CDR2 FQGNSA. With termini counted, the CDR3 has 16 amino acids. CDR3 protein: CASSLDSRGSNTESFL.